The rows below give T cell receptor beta chains drawn from one sample of a study of shared clonotypes between healthy human individuals. TCRdb's copy holds only in-frame clones and misses some; the assay was immunoSEQ multiplex PCR. The repertoire holds about a million clones, with around 77% as singletons. The sample taken for sequencing was memory CD4+ T cells from PBMCs. These receptors came from a man younger than 35 in good health. Some clones in this sample may be carry-over from other donors' samples. CDR3s include the opening cysteine and the closing phenylalanine or tryptophan. D genes are given only for firm matches. Size values are once, few and many counts, or a class for expanded clones, and some rows have none.

CDR3aa: CASSPSSGTPYEQYF
CDR3nt: TGCGCCAGCAGCCCCTCTAGTGGGACACCCTACGAGCAGTACTTC
abundance: NA
v_gene: TRBV5-1
d_gene: NA
j_gene: TRBJ2-7

CDR3aa: CASSLIRTTSTQGRQYF
CDR3nt: TGTGCCAGCAGCTTGATTAGGACGACCTCCACGCAGGGGAGGCAGTATTTT
abundance: NA
v_gene: TRBV5-6
d_gene: NA
j_gene: TRBJ2-3

CDR3aa: CASSYRDRNYEQYF
CDR3nt: TGTGCCAGCAGTTACCGGGACAGAAACTACGAGCAGTACTTC
abundance: NA
v_gene: TRBV6-5
d_gene: TRBD1
j_gene: TRBJ2-7

CDR3aa: CASSLAGRTGHYGYTF
CDR3nt: TGCGCCAGCAGCTTGGCAGGTCGAACAGGACACTATGGCTACACCTTC
abundance: NA
v_gene: TRBV5-1
d_gene: NA
j_gene: TRBJ1-2

CDR3aa: CASTRTGEGYTF
CDR3nt: TGTGCCAGCACTCGGACAGGGGAAGGCTACACCTTC
abundance: NA
v_gene: TRBV6-5
d_gene: TRBD1
j_gene: TRBJ1-2

CDR3aa: CATQDRSNQPQHF
CDR3nt: TGTGCCACCCAGGACAGGAGCAATCAGCCCCAGCATTTT
abundance: NA
v_gene: TRBV10-3
d_gene: TRBD1
j_gene: TRBJ1-5

CDR3aa: CASSLRGVETQYF
CDR3nt: TGTGCCAGCAGCTTGCGGGGCGTGGAGACCCAGTACTTC
abundance: NA
v_gene: TRBV5-6
d_gene: NA
j_gene: TRBJ2-5

CDR3aa: CATKGAGTGVNYEQYF
CDR3nt: TGTGCCACCAAAGGAGCCGGGACAGGGGTAAACTACGAGCAGTACTTC
abundance: NA
v_gene: TRBV28
d_gene: TRBD1
j_gene: TRBJ2-7

CDR3aa: CASSRAQETQYF
CDR3nt: TGTGCCAGTAGTCGAGCCCAAGAGACCCAGTACTTC
abundance: NA
v_gene: TRBV19
d_gene: NA
j_gene: TRBJ2-5

CDR3aa: CASSLGTGHQPQHF
CDR3nt: TGTGCCAGCAGTTTAGGGACAGGGCATCAGCCCCAGCATTTT
abundance: once
v_gene: TRBV28
d_gene: TRBD1
j_gene: TRBJ1-5

CDR3aa: CASSFSPRQGLKETQYF
CDR3nt: TGTGCCAGCAGCTTCTCCCCCAGACAGGGCTTAAAAGAGACCCAGTACTTC
abundance: NA
v_gene: TRBV7-8
d_gene: TRBD1
j_gene: TRBJ2-5

CDR3aa: CATSAHTQGTSAAKNIQYF
CDR3nt: TGTGCCACCAGCGCGCATACGCAGGGGACTAGCGCCGCCAAAAACATTCAGTACTTC
abundance: NA
v_gene: TRBV15
d_gene: TRBD2
j_gene: TRBJ2-4

CDR3aa: CASRSGSIPGELFF
CDR3nt: TGTGCCAGCAGAAGCGGGAGTATACCCGGGGAGCTGTTTTTT
abundance: NA
v_gene: TRBV7-3
d_gene: TRBD2
j_gene: TRBJ2-2

CDR3aa: CASLPTASGSGELFF
CDR3nt: TGTGCCAGCCTCCCGACGGCTAGCGGGTCCGGGGAGCTGTTTTTT
abundance: NA
v_gene: TRBV6-1
d_gene: TRBD2
j_gene: TRBJ2-2

CDR3aa: CASSQGQGTNTGELFF
CDR3nt: TGTGCCAGCTCACAGGGACAGGGAACGAACACCGGGGAGCTGTTTTTT
abundance: NA
v_gene: TRBV18
d_gene: TRBD1
j_gene: TRBJ2-2

CDR3aa: CASSLQWTPGEQFF
CDR3nt: TGTGCCAGCAGTTTGCAATGGACCCCGGGTGAGCAGTTCTTC
abundance: NA
v_gene: TRBV28
d_gene: NA
j_gene: TRBJ2-1

CDR3aa: CASSLTGKNYGYTF
CDR3nt: TGTGCCAGCAGTTTGACAGGGAAGAACTATGGCTACACCTTC
abundance: NA
v_gene: TRBV28
d_gene: TRBD1
j_gene: TRBJ1-2

CDR3aa: CATSRDLIWRVLGSAKNIQYF
CDR3nt: TGTGCCACCAGCAGAGATTTAATTTGGCGGGTATTGGGTTCGGCCAAAAACATTCAGTACTTC
abundance: NA
v_gene: TRBV15
d_gene: NA
j_gene: TRBJ2-4

CDR3aa: CASSPKARSYEQYF
CDR3nt: TGTGCCAGCTCACCAAAGGCCCGGTCCTACGAGCAGTACTTC
abundance: NA
v_gene: TRBV18
d_gene: NA
j_gene: TRBJ2-7

CDR3aa: CATQVQGGSYGYTF
CDR3nt: TGTGCCACCCAGGTACAGGGCGGTAGCTATGGCTACACCTTC
abundance: NA
v_gene: TRBV6-1
d_gene: NA
j_gene: TRBJ1-2

CDR3aa: CASSPEGNQPQHF
CDR3nt: TGTGCCAGCTCACCGGAGGGAAATCAGCCCCAGCATTTT
abundance: few
v_gene: TRBV18
d_gene: NA
j_gene: TRBJ1-5

CDR3aa: CASSILTLSRAKNIQYF
CDR3nt: TGTGCCAGTAGTATACTTACTCTCAGCCGGGCCAAAAACATTCAGTACTTC
abundance: NA
v_gene: TRBV19
d_gene: NA
j_gene: TRBJ2-4

CDR3aa: CASSDLGQGWDEQYF
CDR3nt: TGTGCCAGCAGTGACCTCGGACAGGGTTGGGACGAGCAGTACTTC
abundance: NA
v_gene: TRBV2
d_gene: TRBD1
j_gene: TRBJ2-7

CDR3aa: CASIRTENTGELFF
CDR3nt: TGTGCCAGCATCAGGACGGAGAACACCGGGGAGCTGTTTTTT
abundance: NA
v_gene: TRBV6-1
d_gene: NA
j_gene: TRBJ2-2

CDR3aa: CASSRSGTVNTEAFF
CDR3nt: TGTGCCAGCAGCCGCTCCGGGACAGTGAACACTGAAGCTTTCTTT
abundance: NA
v_gene: TRBV14
d_gene: TRBD1
j_gene: TRBJ1-1

CDR3aa: CASSYRQGPRAEQYF
CDR3nt: TGTGCCAGCAGTTACCGACAGGGGCCACGAGCGGAGCAGTACTTC
abundance: NA
v_gene: TRBV6-5
d_gene: TRBD1
j_gene: TRBJ2-7

CDR3aa: CASSLAIESYNEQFF
CDR3nt: TGTGCCAGCAGCTTGGCCATCGAGTCCTACAATGAGCAGTTCTTC
abundance: few
v_gene: TRBV5-4
d_gene: NA
j_gene: TRBJ2-1

CDR3aa: CASSPPKARGGGETQYF
CDR3nt: TGTGCCAGCTCACCACCGAAGGCAAGGGGAGGAGGGGAGACCCAGTACTTC
abundance: NA
v_gene: TRBV18
d_gene: NA
j_gene: TRBJ2-5

CDR3aa: CSVELGGWGYTF
CDR3nt: TGCAGCGTTGAACTTGGGGGCTGGGGCTACACCTTC
abundance: NA
v_gene: TRBV29-1
d_gene: NA
j_gene: TRBJ1-2

CDR3aa: CASSPSRQGGYGYTF
CDR3nt: TGTGCCAGTAGTCCCTCCCGACAGGGTGGCTATGGCTACACCTTC
abundance: NA
v_gene: TRBV19
d_gene: TRBD1
j_gene: TRBJ1-2

CDR3aa: CASSLPGGRDVEETQYF
CDR3nt: TGTGCCAGCAGCTTGCCCGGCGGGAGGGATGTGGAAGAGACCCAGTACTTC
abundance: NA
v_gene: TRBV5-6
d_gene: TRBD2
j_gene: TRBJ2-5

CDR3aa: CASSPRQGENTEAFF
CDR3nt: TGTGCCAGCTCACCCCGGCAGGGGGAAAACACTGAAGCTTTCTTT
abundance: NA
v_gene: TRBV18
d_gene: TRBD1
j_gene: TRBJ1-1

CDR3aa: CAWSLLLPGLAGLFYNEQFF
CDR3nt: TGTGCCTGGAGTTTATTATTACCGGGACTAGCGGGATTGTTCTACAATGAGCAGTTCTTC
abundance: few
v_gene: TRBV30
d_gene: TRBD2
j_gene: TRBJ2-1

CDR3aa: CASSQGLAATQETQYF
CDR3nt: TGTGCCAGCAGCCAAGGACTAGCGGCGACTCAAGAGACCCAGTACTTC
abundance: NA
v_gene: TRBV14
d_gene: TRBD2
j_gene: TRBJ2-5

CDR3aa: CASSEGRTDYGYTF
CDR3nt: TGTGCCAGCAGTGAAGGAAGGACAGACTATGGCTACACCTTC
abundance: NA
v_gene: TRBV2
d_gene: NA
j_gene: TRBJ1-2

CDR3aa: CSVGDVAEAFF
CDR3nt: TGCAGCGTTGGTGACGTGGCTGAAGCTTTCTTT
abundance: NA
v_gene: TRBV29-1
d_gene: NA
j_gene: TRBJ1-1

CDR3aa: CASSTQTSGRPNEQFF
CDR3nt: TGTGCCAGCAGCACCCAGACTAGCGGGAGGCCCAATGAGCAGTTCTTC
abundance: NA
v_gene: TRBV7-2
d_gene: TRBD2
j_gene: TRBJ2-1

CDR3aa: CASSLGGRLYEQYF
CDR3nt: TGTGCCAGCAGTTTAGGCGGGAGGCTCTACGAGCAGTACTTC
abundance: NA
v_gene: TRBV28
d_gene: TRBD2
j_gene: TRBJ2-7

CDR3aa: CAISIQGGTDTQYF
CDR3nt: TGTGCCATCAGTATACAGGGCGGCACAGATACGCAGTATTTT
abundance: NA
v_gene: TRBV10-3
d_gene: NA
j_gene: TRBJ2-3

CDR3aa: CASSLVRFSEQFF
CDR3nt: TGTGCCAGCAGCTTAGTCCGGTTCAGTGAGCAGTTCTTC
abundance: NA
v_gene: TRBV11-2
d_gene: NA
j_gene: TRBJ2-1

CDR3aa: CASSLGQGAAQYF
CDR3nt: TGTGCCAGCAGTCTGGGACAGGGGGCCGCCCAGTACTTC
abundance: NA
v_gene: TRBV28
d_gene: TRBD1
j_gene: TRBJ2-5

CDR3aa: CASSPGSEGVETQYF
CDR3nt: TGCGCCAGCAGCCCCGGAAGCGAGGGAGTCGAGACCCAGTACTTC
abundance: NA
v_gene: TRBV4-1
d_gene: NA
j_gene: TRBJ2-5

CDR3aa: CASSPGQEPDTEAFF
CDR3nt: TGTGCCAGCAGCCCAGGACAGGAGCCCGATACTGAAGCTTTCTTT
abundance: NA
v_gene: TRBV7-9
d_gene: TRBD1
j_gene: TRBJ1-1

CDR3aa: CASSAAASGSGYNEQFF
CDR3nt: TGTGCCAGCAGCGCGGCGGCTAGCGGGAGTGGGTACAATGAGCAGTTCTTC
abundance: few
v_gene: TRBV5-4
d_gene: TRBD2
j_gene: TRBJ2-1

CDR3aa: CASSLLNQPQHF
CDR3nt: TGTGCCAGCAGCTTGCTCAATCAGCCCCAGCATTTT
abundance: NA
v_gene: TRBV28
d_gene: NA
j_gene: TRBJ1-5

CDR3aa: CASSRSGTGGEEQYF
CDR3nt: TGTGCCAGCAGCAGATCCGGGACAGGGGGTGAGGAGCAGTACTTC
abundance: NA
v_gene: TRBV11-3
d_gene: TRBD1
j_gene: TRBJ2-7

CDR3aa: CASSYSAGSGANVLTF
CDR3nt: TGTGCCAGCAGTTACTCGGCAGGCTCTGGGGCCAACGTCCTGACTTTC
abundance: NA
v_gene: TRBV6-6
d_gene: NA
j_gene: TRBJ2-6